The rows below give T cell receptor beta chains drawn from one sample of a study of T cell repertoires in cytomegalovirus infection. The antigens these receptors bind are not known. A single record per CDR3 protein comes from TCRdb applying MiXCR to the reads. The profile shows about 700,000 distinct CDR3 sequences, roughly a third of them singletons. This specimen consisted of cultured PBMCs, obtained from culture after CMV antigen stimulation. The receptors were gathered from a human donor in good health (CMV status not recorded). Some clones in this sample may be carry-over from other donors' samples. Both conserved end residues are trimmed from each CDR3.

cdr3_aa: ASSKREGPDTQY
v_call: TRBV11-2

cdr3_aa: ASSLVRVAEQF
v_call: TRBV12-3/TRBV12-4

cdr3_aa: ASSLEGTGRIREQF
v_call: TRBV7-6

cdr3_aa: ASSSRTGGLTEAF
v_call: TRBV27

cdr3_aa: ASSYSGQGRDEQY
v_call: TRBV6-2/TRBV6-3

cdr3_aa: ASGRPAGWWTDTQY
v_call: TRBV12-5

cdr3_aa: ASSFTTRTYEQY
v_call: TRBV11-2

cdr3_aa: ASSLGAAGGYEQF
v_call: TRBV11-3

cdr3_aa: SASPPRADSSYEQY
v_call: TRBV20-1

cdr3_aa: ASSLSSPGELF
v_call: TRBV7-2

cdr3_aa: ASSLQESNTEAF
v_call: TRBV7-8

cdr3_aa: ASSETRPPEKLF
v_call: TRBV6-1

cdr3_aa: ASSIGPNYEQY
v_call: TRBV28

cdr3_aa: ASSLLRGDYGYT
v_call: TRBV7-4

cdr3_aa: ASILGQGRWPQH
v_call: TRBV28

cdr3_aa: ASSLCFEVGNEQF
v_call: TRBV28

cdr3_aa: ASSLRQGAIYEQY
v_call: TRBV7-6

cdr3_aa: SARDRGRLETQY
v_call: TRBV20-1

cdr3_aa: ASSSILAGGRTDTQY
v_call: TRBV7-6

cdr3_aa: SASGGGPDTQY
v_call: TRBV20-1

cdr3_aa: ASRPIGGGARDTQY
v_call: TRBV7-2

cdr3_aa: ASSQIGLAGGPVYNEQF
v_call: TRBV4-1

cdr3_aa: ASRHSGTISGANVLT
v_call: TRBV7-1

cdr3_aa: ASDLRTDTQY
v_call: TRBV2

cdr3_aa: ASSFVGPLYGYT
v_call: TRBV7-9

cdr3_aa: SAREGLAGQHEQY
v_call: TRBV20-1

cdr3_aa: ASSFGSRAPGGNEQF
v_call: TRBV7-9

cdr3_aa: ASSPGQFRDQPQH
v_call: TRBV12-3/TRBV12-4

cdr3_aa: ASIGTASSYEQY
v_call: TRBV6-8